These 11 T cell receptor beta chains were all obtained from the same sample, sequenced in a study of blood T cell repertoires in COVID-19. Using immunoSEQ multiplex PCR, the repertoire was profiled, and TCRdb retains in-frame clones only, with some absent. Of about 160,000 clones listed, roughly 78% are singletons. The sequenced sample consisted of peripheral blood. The receptors shown here come from a woman aged 60-75 years with COVID-19, enrolled during active disease.

This rearrangement joins TRBV6-5 to TRBJ2-3, with a possible D match to TRBD2 (5 bases). V was trimmed by 2 bases and J by 0 bases, leaving 12 bases between them. Germline assignment: CDR1 MNHEY and CDR2 SVGAGI. CDR3 length: 16 amino acids. The CDR3 loop is CASSYRLRASTDTQYF. CDR3 sequence (DNA): TGTGCCAGCAGTTACCGTCTGCGGGCTAGCACAGATACGCAGTATTTT.

This clone was picked up a small number of times. V gene TRBV12-5 combines with J gene TRBJ2-1, with a possible D match to TRBD2 (6 bases). The germline CDR1 and CDR2 sequences are LGHNT and FRNRAP. This CDR3 is built from 15 residues. V was pared by 6 bases and J by 0 bases, with 12 bases between. The CDR3, as DNA: TGTGCTAGTGGGTCGCCCGGGAGCTCCTACAATGAGCAGTTCTTC. This codes for CASGSPGSSYNEQFF.

V and J are TRBV4-1 and TRBJ2-3; 8 nucleotides match TRBD2. From germline, CDR1 is MGHRA and CDR2 YSYEKL. The CDR3 runs to 20 residues. The trim removed 4 bases at V and 0 bases at J, leaving 18 bases unmatched. CDR3 coding DNA: TGCGCCAGCAGCCCGAAAACCGGGACTAGTGGGCGGGCTAGCACAGATACGCAGTATTTT. Encoded protein: CASSPKTGTSGRASTDTQYF.

The rearrangement uses TRBV9 and TRBJ2-3; 9 bases are shared with TRBD2. V lost 2 bases, J lost 1 base, and 5 bases stayed unmatched. CDR1 SGDLS and CDR2 YYNGEE come from the germline V gene. This CDR3 spans 16 amino acids. The CDR3 is CASSVSWTSGTDTQYF. The CDR3 region has the DNA TGTGCCAGCAGCGTCTCCTGGACTAGCGGCACAGATACGCAGTATTTT.

The rearrangement joins TRBV9 to TRBJ2-1; perhaps TRBD2 as D (5 bases). V lost 3 bases and J 10 bases, leaving 14 bases between the germline ends. CDR3 length: 13 amino acids. In germline, CDR1 is SGDLS, CDR2 YYNGEE. The CDR3 DNA follows: TGTGCCAGCAGCGCGGGCTTCCCGGGGGAGCAGTTCTTC. This sequence encodes CASSAGFPGEQFF. Together with reference TRBV9 and TRBJ2-1, the CDR3 gives the full variable domain: DSGVTQTPKHLITATGQRVTLRCSPRSGDLSVYWYQQSLDQGLQFLIQYYNGEERAKGNILERFSAQQFPDLHSELNLSSLELGDSALYFCASSAGFPGEQFFGPGTRLTVL.

The chain combines TRBV24-1 with TRBJ2-3; D is perhaps TRBD2 (5 bases). Germline V gene sequence: CDR1 KGHDR, CDR2 SFDVKD. Trimming removed 1 base at V and 2 bases at J, with 9 bases between. This CDR3 is 15 amino acids long. Written as DNA, the CDR3 is TGTGCCACCAGTGATTTCGGGATTTCCACAGATACGCAGTATTTT. It codes for CATSDFGISTDTQYF.

The V gene is TRBV5-6, the J gene TRBJ2-2; 11 positions match TRBD2. Trimming removed 0 bases from V and 4 bases from J; junction bases left unmatched: 2. This CDR3 spans 16 amino acids. Looked up from germline, CDR1 is SGHDT and CDR2 is YYEEEE. The chain's CDR3 is CASSLGLAGITGELFF. The DNA for the CDR3 is TGTGCCAGCAGCTTGGGACTAGCGGGAATCACCGGGGAGCTGTTTTTT. The variable domain in full, with the rest retrieved from reference TRBV5-6 and TRBJ2-2, is DAGVTQSPTHLIKTRGQQVTLRCSPKSGHDTVSWYQQALGQGPQFIFQYYEEEERQRGNFPDRFSGHQFPNYSSELNVNALLLGDSALYLCASSLGLAGITGELFFGEGSRLTVL.

The chain recombines TRBV9 with TRBJ2-3; TRBD2 might be the D (5 bases). There are 13 residues in the CDR3. V was pared by 2 bases and J by 5 bases, with 9 bases between. Germline-derived CDR1 and CDR2 are SGDLS and YYNGEE. CDR3 residues: CASSVLAVDTQYF. The CDR3 DNA sequence: TGTGCCAGCAGCGTCCTAGCCGTAGATACGCAGTATTTT.

This chain uses TRBV19 with TRBJ1-5, with 7 bases aligning to TRBD1. The CDR3 extends over 16 amino acids. V gave up 4 bases and J gave up 2 bases; unmatched junction bases: 8. The germline gives CDR1 LNHDA, CDR2 SQIVND (reference sequence). The CDR3 DNA reads TGTGCCAGTAGTACAACTCGACAGGGAGGCAATCAGCCCCAGCATTTT. Translated: CASSTTRQGGNQPQHF.

This sequence joins TRBV5-1 and TRBJ2-3, with D tentatively TRBD2 (5 bases). The CDR3 has 14 residues. Germline assignment: CDR1 SGHRS and CDR2 YFSETQ. Trimming stripped 5 bases from V and 2 bases from J, with 12 bases between. CDR3 in DNA: TGCGCCAGCAGGTCGAATAGCGCCACAGATACGCAGTATTTT. Its protein product is CASRSNSATDTQYF. Based on the CDR3 plus reference TRBV5-1 and TRBJ2-3, the full variable domain is KAGVTQTPRYLIKTRGQQVTLSCSPISGHRSVSWYQQTPGQGLQFLFEYFSETQRNKGNFPGRFSGRQFSNSRSEMNVSTLELGDSALYLCASRSNSATDTQYFGPGTRLTVL.

CDR3 nucleotides: TGTGCCAGCAGTTCGACCCTAGGGGCGGCCGAGCAGTACGTC. This codes for CASSSTLGAAEQYV. The rearrangement uses TRBV6-2 or TRBV6-3 and TRBJ2-7; a possible D gene is TRBD1 (5 bases). The V end was cut by 4 bases, the J end by 6 bases, with 16 bases between. Germline-derived CDR1 and CDR2 are MNHEY and SVGEGT. The CDR3 totals 14 residues.